This TCR beta chain was identified during a study of post-analysis software for immune sequencing data. The wider study: Recorded subtypes: relapsing-remitting, secondary progressive, progressive-relapsing; some patients unannotated.

This CDR3 is 18 amino acids long. Germline V CDR1 and CDR2: MNHEY, SVGEGT. J lost 5 bases, V lost 0 bases, and 13 bases had no gene match. General observations from the study: Multiple sclerosis was associated with a significant reduction in normalized Chao1 diversity relative to controls. The five TRBV segments detected at higher frequency in patients than in controls included TRBV5-6, TRBV5-1 and TRBV20-1.

With respect to this clonotype: Its cognate antigen is unknown.

TCR beta cDNA libraries included unique molecular identifiers. Each sample of about 0.95 to 11 million input T cells yielded 500,000 or so cDNA molecules, so each molecule approximated one T cell. TCRdb itself ran the PCR reads through MiXCR, one entry per CDR3 protein. The sample lists 400,000 to 500,000 distinct CDR3 sequences, approximately 39% occurring once. The sample taken for sequencing was blood. J is TRBJ1-1 and V is TRBV6-2 or TRBV6-3, with 9 bases that match TRBD1. This TCR was sampled from a girl aged 2-10 years with multiple sclerosis. DNA of the CDR3: TGTGCCAGCAGTTACTCGGGGACAGGGATTTCTGACCATACTGAAGCTTTCTTT. Encoded protein: CASSYSGTGISDHTEAFF.